Here is one TCR beta chain with its context. Its antigen is undetermined. These data belong to a study of vaccination and CD4 T cells after COVID-19. Treatment defined: roughly ten-day PBMC culture with coronavirus spike peptide pools or control peptides (ViraFEST assay). The Oncomine TCR Beta short-read assay was what sequenced the DNA obtained from cultured CD4+ T cells. TCRdb ran MiXCR on the PCR reads and lists one entry per CDR3 protein. This table has about 21,000 distinct CDR3 sequences, 40% to 50% appearing once. This clonotype originated in a human donor who had recovered from COVID-19. The sequenced sample was CD4+ T cells from blood, cultured in vitro, obtained before SARS-CoV-2 vaccination.

The CDR3 DNA reads TGTGCCAGCAGCACCTCCGGGGCTTACCTCAATCAGCCCCAGCATTTT. Its protein product is CASSTSGAYLNQPQHF. The chain uses TRBV7-8 and TRBJ1-5, with a possible D match to TRBD1 (5 bases). The V end lost 5 bases, the J end lost 3 bases, and 17 bases lay between the germline ends. CDR1 and CDR2 (germline): SGHVS, FQNEAQ. The CDR3 is made up of 16 amino acids.